The rows below give T cell receptor beta chains drawn from one sample of a study of beta chain features in type 1 diabetes. Data came from immunoSEQ multiplex PCR; TCRdb stores just in-frame clones and leaves some out. The table includes around 710,000 clones, around 12% detected once. Sample: naive CD4+ T cells from blood. The receptors come from a man aged 25 to 40 with type 1 diabetes. Both conserved end residues are part of each CDR3.

>TRBV2|TRBJ2-3
CASSVGSGGALDTQYF
>TRBV5-1|TRBJ2-1
CASGYAADSYNEQFF
>TRBV29-1|TRBJ1-1
CSVYPGGTGAPEAFF
>TRBV11-3|TRBJ2-4
CASSRGNIQYF
>TRBV7-9|TRBJ1-1
CASSRTGGTEAFF
>TRBV7-9|TRBJ2-7
CASSLALRGRQYF
>TRBV29-1|TRBJ1-2
CSVVRGFSPNGYTF
>TRBV14|TRBJ2-3
CASSRQMSTDTQYF
>TRBV6-1|TRBJ2-3
CASSEARGGNTDTQYF
>TRBV2|TRBJ1-4
CASSLTVGEKLFF
>TRBV25-1|TRBJ2-3
CASSDWRTDTQYF
>TRBV7-9|TRBJ1-6
CASSLVDSPLHF
>TRBV7-3|TRBJ2-5
CASSLQGRETQYF
>TRBV14|TRBJ2-7
CASSRTGTAYEQYF
>TRBV4-3|TRBJ2-7
CASSQEIQGIYEQYF